This T cell receptor (beta chain) was identified in a study of T cell responses to AZD1222 COVID-19 vaccine. The CDR3 is 16 residues long. The germline V and J ends were trimmed by 0 bases and 0 bases, with 9 bases remaining between them. The germline V gene has CDR1 MNHEY and CDR2 SVGEGT. Study-wide points: Spike-specific TCR breadth and depth rose after two AZD1222 doses. Baseline seropositivity characterized only 5 or 6 AZD1222 recipients. The sample set comprised mostly white British donors with more females, and clonal diversity was possibly underestimated.

Turning to this clone: Antigen unknown.

Some clones are missing from TCRdb's copy, which holds only in-frame ones; the method was immunoSEQ multiplex PCR. The sample records 80,000 to 100,000 clones, 80% to 90% being singletons. The chain links TRBV6-2 or TRBV6-3 to TRBJ1-5; D unclear. The receptor's source is an adult in good health. The specimen comprised peripheral blood, sampled on day 0 of AZD1222 vaccination. Here the CDR3 DNA reads TGTGCCAGCAGTTACTCGACTTTTTATAGCAATCAGCCCCAGCATTTT. Translation gives CASSYSTFYSNQPQHF.